Listed here are 6 T cell receptor beta chains from one sample, sequenced in a study of regulatory T cells in long-lasting Graves disease. Time point given: persistent/refractory GD, antithyroid drugs over 5 years with positive TRAb. PBMC-derived RNA was used for the TCR library. Assembly of TCR beta libraries relied on iRepertoire HTBI primers together with Arm-PCR of CDR3 regions. TCRdb recomputed calls from the multiplex PCR reads with MiXCR, one row per CDR3 protein. The table includes 390,000 or so distinct CDR3 sequences, roughly 24% detected once. Sequences were derived from peripheral blood mononuclear cells (PBMCs), sampled when the disease was refractory, from a patient treated with antithyroid drugs. All receptors derive from a woman aged 40 to 50 with Graves disease.

This clonotype was seen at least ten times. The chain joins TRBV28 to TRBJ2-7; weak D call: TRBD1 (5 bases). CDR3 size: 13 residues. Germline V lookup: CDR1 MDHEN, CDR2 SYDVKM. Trimming removed 6 bases at V and 7 bases at J, with 16 bases between. CDR3 sequence reads: CASRVGAGWEQYF. CDR3 in DNA: TGTGCCAGCAGGGTTGGGGCAGGGTGGGAGCAGTACTTC.

The chain couples TRBV5-1 to TRBJ2-2, with unresolved D. Germline V CDR1 and CDR2: SGHRS, YFSETQ. V shed 6 bases and J shed 0 bases, with 6 bases lying between them. The CDR3 contains 13 residues. CDR3 nucleotide sequence: TGCGCCAGCATGAATACGAACACCGGGGAGCTGTTTTTT. This gives the protein CASMNTNTGELFF. Together with reference TRBV5-1 and TRBJ2-2, the CDR3 gives the full variable domain: KAGVTQTPRYLIKTRGQQVTLSCSPISGHRSVSWYQQTPGQGLQFLFEYFSETQRNKGNFPGRFSGRQFSNSRSEMNVSTLELGDSALYLCASMNTNTGELFFGEGSRLTVL.

In this sample, this clonotype turned up many times. V usage is TRBV11-2 and J usage is TRBJ1-4, with 7 bases that match TRBD1. Germline V gives CDR1 SGHAT, CDR2 FQNNGV. The junction had 6 bases not matched to a gene; V was cut back by 5 bases and J by 6 bases. The CDR3 consists of 14 residues. The CDR3 coding sequence is TGTGCCAGCAGCCCTGGACAGGACTATGAAAAACTGTTTTTT. Protein sequence: CASSPGQDYEKLFF.

The chain is built from TRBV11-2 and TRBJ2-1; 7 bases align to TRBD1. The CDR3 sequence is 17 residues long. Trimming cost V 1 base and J 6 bases; bases outside gene matches: 12. Germline CDR1 SGHAT, CDR2 FQNNGV. This chain's CDR3 is CASSLVVRGGQGNEQFF. DNA of the CDR3: TGTGCCAGCAGCTTAGTAGTAAGAGGGGGCCAGGGCAATGAGCAGTTCTTC.

This clonotype was recorded many times. The genes are TRBV5-4 and TRBJ2-5, with 7 bases aligning to TRBD2. The germline V gene has CDR1 SGHNT and CDR2 YYREEE (reference sequence). The CDR3 length is 16 residues. Germline trimming cut 3 bases from V and 2 bases from J; bases unmatched to any gene: 10. Here the CDR3 reads CASSSGGRQRQETQYF. The DNA of the CDR3 is TGTGCCAGCAGCTCGGGAGGTAGACAGAGACAAGAGACCCAGTACTTC.

This chain joins TRBV9 and TRBJ1-2; weak D call: TRBD1 (6 bases). Deletions cut 4 bases from V and 7 bases from J, with 14 bases between. CDR1 and CDR2 (germline): SGDLS, YYNGEE. This CDR3 has 13 residues. The CDR3 loop reads CASSLGGTSGYTF. Here the CDR3 DNA reads TGTGCCAGCAGCCTAGGAGGGACATCTGGCTACACCTTC. The whole variable domain, remainder taken from reference TRBV9 and TRBJ1-2, is DSGVTQTPKHLITATGQRVTLRCSPRSGDLSVYWYQQSLDQGLQFLIQYYNGEERAKGNILERFSAQQFPDLHSELNLSSLELGDSALYFCASSLGGTSGYTFGSGTRLTVV.